Detailed here is one T cell receptor (beta chain). What it binds is not known. These data are taken from a study of T cell responses to AZD1222 COVID-19 vaccine. Overall study findings and caveats: The span of vaccine-associated CD4 TCRs extended across spike, with dominance at 160-218 and 743-854. The study sampled repertoires only after the peak T cell response. Reportedly, nearly half of unique spike TCRs recognized epitopes outside B.1.351/B.1.1.7 mutations.

Sequencing was performed with immunoSEQ multiplex PCR; in TCRdb, only in-frame clones are kept and a portion is missing. The table records roughly 150,000 clones, around 88% of them present only once. This specimen consisted of peripheral blood, obtained on day 0 of AZD1222 vaccination. The sequence was collected from an adult in good health.

The CDR3 DNA sequence: TGCGCCAGCAGTACCCGTGGGACTAGCGGGAGTAACAATGAGCAGTTCTTC. The encoded protein is CASSTRGTSGSNNEQFF. V gene TRBV10-2 combines with J gene TRBJ2-1, with 14 bases matching TRBD2. Trimming took 5 bases from V and 5 from J; bases not matched to a gene: 8. Germline V gives CDR1 WSHSY, CDR2 SAAADI. The CDR3 is 17 residues long.